The 10 T cell receptor beta chains given below trace back to one sample, sequenced in a study of Ad26.COV2.S vaccination and SARS-CoV-2 variants listed by TCRdb under 2021. Reading the label with the study, this specimen's treatment or condition is: roughly 18 received Ad26.COV2.S at low or high dose, single or two shots; about five received placebo; per-sample allocation not given. For vaccine and placebo recipients, the sequenced repertoires came from samples collected on day 63 after the first injection. Library generation was performed with the immunoSEQ multiplex PCR assay. TCRdb mirrors the immuneACCESS table, restricted to in-frame sequences. Some clones are absent from its copies; in checked studies, under half trace to an unresolved V gene, and the reason for the others is unknown. Present in this sample are 350,000 to 500,000 clones, approximately 92% of which were seen just once. The ten largest clones add up to about 2.7% of the sample.

The source material was peripheral blood, sampled in a trial of Ad26.COV2.S vaccine versus placebo. The receptors were sampled from a person aged 18-60 years who received the Ad26.COV2.S COVID-19 vaccine or a placebo.

This chain links TRBV28 with TRBJ2-7, with 12 bases identical to TRBD2. CDR1 and CDR2 (germline): MDHEN, SYDVKM. This CDR3 spans 14 amino acids. Trimming removed 3 bases from V and 7 bases from J; junction bases left unmatched: 4. The CDR3: CASSFLAGGVEQYF. In DNA form, the CDR3 reads TGTGCCAGCAGTTTCCTAGCGGGGGGGGTGGAGCAGTACTTC.

This sequence joins TRBV5-1 and TRBJ1-1, with no clear D. Germline V lookup: CDR1 SGHRS, CDR2 YFSETQ. This CDR3 has 14 residues. Trimming cost V 4 bases and J 2 bases, with 12 bases left between them. The CDR3 protein is CASSTQPPNTEAFF. In DNA, the CDR3 is TGCGCCAGCAGCACCCAACCCCCTAACACTGAAGCTTTCTTT. The complete variable domain, with remaining parts taken from reference TRBV5-1 and TRBJ1-1, reads KAGVTQTPRYLIKTRGQQVTLSCSPISGHRSVSWYQQTPGQGLQFLFEYFSETQRNKGNFPGRFSGRQFSNSRSEMNVSTLELGDSALYLCASSTQPPNTEAFFGQGTRLTVV.

The V and J genes are TRBV28 and TRBJ2-7; TRBD1 matches 7 bases. V lost 4 bases to trimming and J lost 4 bases; unmatched junction nucleotides: 10. From germline, CDR1 is MDHEN and CDR2 SYDVKM. This CDR3 region has 15 residues. CDR3 coding DNA: TGTGCCAGCAGTTCGACAGGGACGAGTCAATACGAGCAGTACGTC. It translates to CASSSTGTSQYEQYV.

The gene calls are TRBV9 and TRBJ2-1, with 11 bases fitting TRBD2. The trim removed 0 bases at V and 8 bases at J, leaving 16 bases unmatched. The CDR3 has 19 amino acids. Germline CDR1 reads SGDLS; CDR2 reads YYNGEE. The CDR3 loop is CASSVARLAGPGGLDEQFF. The CDR3 bases are TGTGCCAGCAGCGTAGCGAGACTAGCGGGGCCCGGAGGTCTGGATGAGCAGTTCTTC.

The genes are TRBV2 and TRBJ1-2, with D tentatively TRBD1 (5 bases). The germline gives CDR1 SNHLY, CDR2 FYNNEI. Between the trimmed V and J ends, which lost 7 bases and 6 bases, there was a span of 12 bases. The CDR3 sequence is 12 residues long. The CDR3 sequence: CASTTGGNGYTF. As DNA, the CDR3 is TGTGCCAGCACGACGGGGGGAAATGGCTACACCTTC.

This clone was observed once. CDR3 amino acids: CASSSYRGQNSVGYTF. In DNA form, the CDR3 reads TGTGCCAGCTCATCCTACAGGGGGCAGAATTCGGTTGGCTACACCTTC. V usage is TRBV18 and J usage is TRBJ1-2; 9 bases map to TRBD1. With 5 bases clipped from V and 7 bases from J, the junction kept 14 bases outside the gene matches. Germline loops: CDR1 KGHSH, CDR2 LQKENI. The CDR3 covers 16 residues.

The V call is TRBV7-3, the J call TRBJ2-3; D possibly uses TRBD1 or TRBD2 (6 bases each). Trimming took off 3 bases at V and 7 bases at J, with 11 bases between the two ends. CDR3 length: 13 residues. In germline, CDR1 is SGHTA, CDR2 FQGTGA. The chain's CDR3 is CASSLGGTYTQYF. In DNA, the CDR3 is TGTGCCAGCAGCTTGGGGGGCACGTATACGCAGTATTTT. Full variable domain (outside the CDR3, taken from reference TRBV7-3 and TRBJ2-3): GAGVSQTPSNKVTEKGKYVELRCDPISGHTALYWYRQSLGQGPEFLIYFQGTGAADDSGLPNDRFFAVRPEGSVSTLKIQRTERGDSAVYLCASSLGGTYTQYFGPGTRLTVL.

The chain combines TRBV15 with TRBJ2-7; D uncertain. The CDR3 loop spans 15 amino acids. Germline V CDR1 and CDR2: LNHNV, YYDKDF (reference sequence). The germline V and J ends were trimmed by 3 bases and 8 bases, with 20 bases remaining between them. CDR3 protein: CATSSFRGGYGKQYV. Written as DNA, the CDR3 is TGTGCCACCAGCAGCTTCCGAGGTGGCTATGGCAAGCAGTACGTC.

The chain uses TRBV7-6 and TRBJ1-2; D remains ambiguous. The V and J ends lost 8 bases and 2 bases respectively, with 15 bases between them. The CDR3 has 14 residues. In germline, CDR1 is SGHVS, CDR2 FNYEAQ. In DNA form, the CDR3 reads TGTGCCAGCTGCCCCTCTGCAGCCAACTATGGCTACACCTTC. Encoded protein: CASCPSAANYGYTF.

The gene calls are TRBV11-3 and TRBJ2-3; D is undetermined. The germline V gene encodes CDR1 SGHNT and CDR2 YENEEA. Trimming removed 5 bases at V and 0 bases at J, with 12 bases between. CDR3 length: 15 residues. The CDR3 loop is CASSPQFLSTDTQYF. CDR3 sequence (DNA): TGTGCCAGCAGCCCTCAGTTCCTTAGCACAGATACGCAGTATTTT.